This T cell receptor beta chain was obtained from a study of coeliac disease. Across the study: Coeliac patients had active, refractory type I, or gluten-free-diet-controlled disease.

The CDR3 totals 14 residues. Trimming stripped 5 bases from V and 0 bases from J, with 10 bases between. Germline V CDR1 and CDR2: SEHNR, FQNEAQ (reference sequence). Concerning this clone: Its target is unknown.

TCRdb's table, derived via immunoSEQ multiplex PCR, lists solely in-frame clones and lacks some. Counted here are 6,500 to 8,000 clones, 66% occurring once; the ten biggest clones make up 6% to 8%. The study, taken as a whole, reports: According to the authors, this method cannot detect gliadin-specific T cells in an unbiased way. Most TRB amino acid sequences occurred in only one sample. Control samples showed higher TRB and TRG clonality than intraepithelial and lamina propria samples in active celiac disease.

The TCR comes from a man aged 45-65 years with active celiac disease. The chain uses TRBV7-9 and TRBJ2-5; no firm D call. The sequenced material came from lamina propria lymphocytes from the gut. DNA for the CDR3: TGTGCCAGCAGCCGGTCCCGGGACCAAGAGACCCAGTACTTC. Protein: CASSRSRDQETQYF.